The 16 T cell receptor beta chains reported below all come from one sample, sequenced in a study of post-analysis software for immune sequencing data. Carried by the TCR beta cDNA libraries were unique molecular identifiers. TCRdb itself ran the PCR reads through MiXCR, one entry per CDR3 protein. The table records 150,000 or so distinct CDR3 sequences, around 36% of them present only once. The starting material was blood, obtained after autologous hematopoietic stem cell transplantation. These TCRs come from a girl aged 10-17 years with multiple sclerosis.

The chain employs TRBV20-1 and TRBJ2-5, with 11 nucleotides matching TRBD2. The DNA end is a closer match to TRBJ2-7, so the J assignment may be wrong. Germline V CDR1 and CDR2: DFQATT, SNEGSKA (reference sequence). The CDR3 contains 14 residues. The CDR3 region has the DNA TGCAGTGCCACAAGACTAGCGGGATATTACGAGCAGTACTTC. Residues: CSATRLAGYYEQYF.

The rearrangement joins TRBV19 to TRBJ1-1, with TRBD1 matching 11 bases. The CDR3 spans 18 residues. Germline V gives CDR1 LNHDA, CDR2 SQIVND (reference sequence). Unmatched junction bases numbered 9, after V lost 3 bases and J lost 0 bases. The CDR3 DNA reads as TGTGCCAGTAGTATCGGGACAGGGGGGAGTTACATGAACACTGAAGCTTTCTTT. This gives the protein CASSIGTGGSYMNTEAFF.

This chain uses TRBV4-1 with TRBJ2-7, with 8 bases identical to TRBD2. The CDR3 covers 16 residues. Losses at the gene ends were 0 bases for V and 9 bases for J; bases not matched to a gene: 13. Germline CDR1 is MGHRA and CDR2 is YSYEKL. The CDR3 bases are TGCGCCAGCAGCCAAGAGTTAGCGGGAAGTTTCAAGCGGCAGTACTTC. It specifies CASSQELAGSFKRQYF.

The V and J genes are TRBV5-6 and TRBJ1-2; D not resolved. Germline V lookup: CDR1 SGHDT, CDR2 YYEEEE. V was trimmed by 0 bases and J by 5 bases, leaving 8 bases between them. The CDR3 runs 13 residues. The CDR3 region has the DNA TGTGCCAGCAGCTTGGCTGGTGGGTATGGCTACACCTTC. Translation gives CASSLAGGYGYTF.

This clonotype came up a few times. This rearrangement joins TRBV6-5 to TRBJ1-6; D uncertain. The CDR3 contains 15 residues. The ends were cut back, 0 bases at V and 9 bases at J, with 12 bases in the middle. Germline loops: CDR1 MNHEY, CDR2 SVGAGI. The CDR3 reads CASSYSSGLGSPLHF. The CDR3 DNA reads as TGTGCCAGCAGTTACTCGTCCGGGTTAGGTTCACCCCTCCACTTT.

This clonotype showed up just a few times. This chain links TRBV21-1 with TRBJ2-1; the table names TRBD1, a call not compared with the DNA. TRBV21-1 is designated a pseudogene. The CDR3 runs to 14 residues. This CDR3 is CASSNGDRDNEQFF. CDR3 nucleotides: TGTGCCAGCAGCAATGGGGACAGGGATAATGAGCAGTTCTTC.

The CDR3 protein is CASSLERGSKNIQYF. The DNA of the CDR3 is TGTGCCAGCAGTTTAGAGAGGGGAAGCAAAAACATTCAGTACTTC. The V call is TRBV28, the J call TRBJ2-4, with D perhaps assigned TRBD1 or TRBD2 (5 bases each). The germline V gene encodes CDR1 MDHEN and CDR2 SYDVKM. Trimming took 2 bases from V and 3 from J, leaving 11 bases between them. The CDR3 has 15 residues.

This clonotype has a handful of counts. This chain links TRBV6-1 with TRBJ2-7; D may be TRBD2 (6 bases). Germline V CDR1 and CDR2: MNHNS, SASEGT. V was shortened by 1 base and J by 7 bases, with 14 bases between the two germline ends. The CDR3 contains 14 residues. CDR3: CASSEGLESSEQYF. In nucleotides, the CDR3 is TGTGCCAGCAGTGAAGGACTAGAATCGTCTGAGCAGTACTTC.

The rearrangement joins TRBV12-3 or TRBV12-4 to TRBJ2-7; 13 bases map to TRBD2. This CDR3 is 15 amino acids long. After removal of 4 bases from V and 6 bases from J, the junction contained 6 bases not matched to a gene. The CDR3 DNA reads as TGTGCCAGCAGTTCAGGACTAGCGGGAGTTCTCGAGCAGTACTTC. Amino acids: CASSSGLAGVLEQYF.

Details on this clonotype: This may stem from a read error, because a much larger clone lies one nucleotide away. The chain recombines TRBV5-1 with TRBJ2-1, with 14 bases matching TRBD2. V lost 5 bases and J lost 9; bases outside the gene matches: 7. The V gene's germline CDR1 is SGHRS and CDR2 YFSETQ. The CDR3 covers 15 residues. In DNA, the CDR3 is TGCGCCAGCAGGCCCGGGACTAGCGGGAGTTTTGAGCAGTTCTTC. This sequence encodes CASRPGTSGSFEQFF. The whole variable domain, filled in from reference TRBV5-1 and TRBJ2-1, reads KAGVTQTPRYLIKTRGQQVTLSCSPISGHRSVSWYQQTPGQGLQFLFEYFSETQRNKGNFPGRFSGRQFSNSRSEMNVSTLELGDSALYLCASRPGTSGSFEQFFGPGTRLTVL.

This clonotype was recorded a few times. The rearrangement uses TRBV5-4 and TRBJ2-7, with D perhaps matching TRBD2 (6 bases). The length of the CDR3 is 14 residues. The V gene lost 2 bases and the J gene lost 4 bases, with 13 bases spanning the gap. The germline V gene encodes CDR1 SGHNT and CDR2 YYREEE (reference sequence). In DNA form, the CDR3 reads TGTGCCAGCAGCTTCGGCGGGATCGGATACGAGCAGTACTTC. Protein product: CASSFGGIGYEQYF. The full variable domain, its missing parts supplied by reference TRBV5-4 and TRBJ2-7, is ETGVTQSPTHLIKTRGQQVTLRCSSQSGHNTVSWYQQALGQGPQFIFQYYREEENGRGNFPPRFSGLQFPNYSSELNVNALELDDSALYLCASSFGGIGYEQYFGPGTRLTVT.

This clonotype showed up just a few times. The DNA for the CDR3 is TGTGCCACCAGTGATTCCGGGACAGGGATTAACAATGAGCAGTTCTTC. This translates into CATSDSGTGINNEQFF. The chain employs TRBV24-1 and TRBJ2-1, with TRBD1 identical over 9 bases. J was trimmed by 5 bases and V by 2 bases; bases with no gene match: 6. The CDR3 runs to 16 residues. CDR1 is KGHDR and CDR2 is SFDVKD in the germline V gene.

The chain carries TRBV10-3 and TRBJ2-1; 7 nucleotides align to TRBD1. From germline, CDR1 is ENHRY and CDR2 SYGVKD. V lost 2 bases, J lost 5 bases, and 9 bases stayed unmatched. This CDR3 has 16 amino acids. The CDR3: CAISEPRKGADNEQFF. The CDR3 DNA follows: TGTGCCATCAGTGAGCCGAGGAAGGGGGCGGACAATGAGCAGTTCTTC.

This clonotype was recorded a few times. The chain links TRBV7-2 to TRBJ1-1; D is possibly TRBD1 (5 bases). The germline CDR1 and CDR2 sequences are SGHTA and FQGNSA. The CDR3 is 15 amino acids. V was clipped by 4 bases and J by 1 base, with 13 bases between them. This CDR3 is CASSSKDSSNTEAFF. CDR3 sequence (DNA): TGTGCCAGCAGCTCGAAAGACAGTTCGAACACTGAAGCTTTCTTT.

V usage is TRBV6-6 and J usage is TRBJ1-6; TRBD1 matches at 7 bases. Trimming removed 0 bases from V and 7 bases from J; junction bases left unmatched: 3. Germline V gene data show CDR1 as MNHNY and CDR2 as SVGAGI (reference sequence). The CDR3 covers 15 residues. CDR3 nucleotide sequence: TGTGCCAGCAGTTACTCAGGGGGCGACAATTCACCCCTCCACTTT. This translates into CASSYSGGDNSPLHF.

The chain employs TRBV6-1 and TRBJ2-1; D ambiguous. Germline CDR1 is MNHNS and CDR2 is SASEGT. The CDR3 is 15 residues long. Trimming took 6 bases from V and 1 from J, leaving 13 bases between them. CDR3 sequence (DNA): TGTGCCAGCAGGACGTCAATCACTTCCTACAATGAGCAGTTCTTC. It encodes CASRTSITSYNEQFF.